What follows describes a single T cell receptor beta chain. The CDR3 loop spans 15 amino acids. CDR1 is SGHVS, CDR2 FQNEAQ, per germline. V was cut by 0 bases and J by 10 bases, with 18 bases left in between. This specimen comes from a study of blood T cell repertoires in COVID-19. Study details: Italy, Spain and the United States were the sources of the convalescent and acute COVID-19 samples.

Authors' analysis steps: Amplification of reference gene primers was used by the study to estimate nucleated cell counts. Clones were read by immunoSEQ multiplex PCR, and TCRdb kept only the in-frame ones, dropping some. The V and J calls and clone size come from that table; D and trimming were worked out from the DNA. The profile shows a few hundred thousand clones, around 84% of them singletons. The rearrangement links TRBV7-8 to TRBJ1-1; TRBD1 is a possible D gene (6 bases). Sequencing was done on a sample of peripheral blood. The TCR comes from an elderly woman with active or convalescent COVID-19. The CDR3: CASSLAGRVDRPAFF. CDR3 bases: TGTGCCAGCAGCTTAGCGGGCCGCGTTGACAGGCCAGCTTTCTTT.